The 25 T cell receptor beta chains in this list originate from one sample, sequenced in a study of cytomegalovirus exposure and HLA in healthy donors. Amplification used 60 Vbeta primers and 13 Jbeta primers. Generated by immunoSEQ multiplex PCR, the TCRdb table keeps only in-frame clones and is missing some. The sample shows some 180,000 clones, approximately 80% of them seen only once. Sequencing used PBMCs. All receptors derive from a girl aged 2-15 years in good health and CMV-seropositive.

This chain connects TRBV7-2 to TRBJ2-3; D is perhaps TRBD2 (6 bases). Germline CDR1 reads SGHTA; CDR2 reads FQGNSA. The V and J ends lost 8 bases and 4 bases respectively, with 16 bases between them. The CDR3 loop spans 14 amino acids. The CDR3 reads CASLDGGWADTQYF. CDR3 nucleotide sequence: TGTGCCAGCCTCGATGGGGGGTGGGCAGATACGCAGTATTTT.

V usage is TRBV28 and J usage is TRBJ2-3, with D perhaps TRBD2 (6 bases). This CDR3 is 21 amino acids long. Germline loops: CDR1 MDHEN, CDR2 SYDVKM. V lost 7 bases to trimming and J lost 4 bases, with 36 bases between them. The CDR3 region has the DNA TGTGCCAGCACCTTTGAGAATCGGTGGGACTCCCGCCATCCGCCGCCAGATACGCAGTATTTT. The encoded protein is CASTFENRWDSRHPPPDTQYF.

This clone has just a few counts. CDR3 in DNA: TGTGCCAGCAGCTTGACAGGGGGCCTGGAGACCCAGTACTTC. Residues: CASSLTGGLETQYF. The chain joins TRBV6-1 to TRBJ2-5; TRBD1 aligns across 10 bases. Germline values: CDR1 MNHNS, CDR2 SASEGT. V shed 6 bases and J 5 bases; nucleotides not matched to a gene: 6. The CDR3 is 14 residues long.

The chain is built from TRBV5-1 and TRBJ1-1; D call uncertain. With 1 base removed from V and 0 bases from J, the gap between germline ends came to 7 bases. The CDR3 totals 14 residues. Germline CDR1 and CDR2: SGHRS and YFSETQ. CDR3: CASSLTGMNTEAFF. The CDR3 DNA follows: TGCGCCAGCAGCTTGACGGGTATGAACACTGAAGCTTTCTTT.

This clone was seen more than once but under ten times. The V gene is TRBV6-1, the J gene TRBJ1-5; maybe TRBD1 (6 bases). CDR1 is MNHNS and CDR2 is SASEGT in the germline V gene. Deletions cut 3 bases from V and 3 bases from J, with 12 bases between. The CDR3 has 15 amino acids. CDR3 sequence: CASSEAGQFNQPQHF. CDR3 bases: TGTGCCAGCAGTGAGGCCGGACAGTTCAATCAGCCCCAGCATTTT.

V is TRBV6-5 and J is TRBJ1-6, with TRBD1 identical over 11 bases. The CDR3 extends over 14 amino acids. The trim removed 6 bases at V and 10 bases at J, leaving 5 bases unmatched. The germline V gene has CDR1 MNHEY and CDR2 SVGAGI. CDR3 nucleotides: TGTGCCAGCAGCGGGACAGGGGGAGGATCACCCCTCCACTTT. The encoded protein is CASSGTGGGSPLHF.

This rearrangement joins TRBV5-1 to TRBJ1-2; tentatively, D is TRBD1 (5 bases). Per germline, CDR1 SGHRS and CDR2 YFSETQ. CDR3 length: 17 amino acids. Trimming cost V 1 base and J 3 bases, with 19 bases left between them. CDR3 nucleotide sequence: TGCGCCAGCAGCTTGAGGATCGACGGGGCGGGGGACTATGGCTACACCTTC. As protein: CASSLRIDGAGDYGYTF.

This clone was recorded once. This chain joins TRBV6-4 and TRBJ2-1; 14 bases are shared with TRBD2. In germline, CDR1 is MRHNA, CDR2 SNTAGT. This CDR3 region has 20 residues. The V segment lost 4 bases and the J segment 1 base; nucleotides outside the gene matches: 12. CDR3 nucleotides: TGTGCCAGCAGTGTCCGGGGACTAGCGGGGGCCCGGGGTTCCTACAATGAGCAGTTCTTC. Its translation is CASSVRGLAGARGSYNEQFF.

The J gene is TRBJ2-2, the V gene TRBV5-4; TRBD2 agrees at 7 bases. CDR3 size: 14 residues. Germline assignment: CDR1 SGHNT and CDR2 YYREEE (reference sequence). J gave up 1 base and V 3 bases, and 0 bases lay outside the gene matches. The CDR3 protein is CASSWGGNTGELFF. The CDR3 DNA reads TGTGCCAGCAGCTGGGGGGGGAACACCGGGGAGCTGTTTTTT. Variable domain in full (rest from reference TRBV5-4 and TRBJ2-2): ETGVTQSPTHLIKTRGQQVTLRCSSQSGHNTVSWYQQALGQGPQFIFQYYREEENGRGNFPPRFSGLQFPNYSSELNVNALELDDSALYLCASSWGGNTGELFFGEGSRLTVL.

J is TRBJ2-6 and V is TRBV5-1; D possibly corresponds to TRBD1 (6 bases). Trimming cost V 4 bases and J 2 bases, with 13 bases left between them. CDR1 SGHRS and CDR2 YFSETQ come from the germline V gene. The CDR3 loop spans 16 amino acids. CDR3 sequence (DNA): TGCGCCAGCAGCGACAACACAGGGACTGGGGCCAACGTCCTGACTTTC. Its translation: CASSDNTGTGANVLTF.

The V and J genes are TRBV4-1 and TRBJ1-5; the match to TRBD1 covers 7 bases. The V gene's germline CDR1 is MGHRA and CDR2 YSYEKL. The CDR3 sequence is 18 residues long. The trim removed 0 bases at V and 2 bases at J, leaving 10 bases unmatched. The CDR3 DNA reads TGCGCCAGCAGCCAAGAAGGGGGCCCGGTGGCAGGCAATCAGCCCCAGCATTTT. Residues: CASSQEGGPVAGNQPQHF.

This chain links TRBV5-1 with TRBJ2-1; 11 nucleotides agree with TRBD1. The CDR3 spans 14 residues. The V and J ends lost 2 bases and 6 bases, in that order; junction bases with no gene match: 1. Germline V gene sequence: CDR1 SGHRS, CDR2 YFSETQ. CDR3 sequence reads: CASSLGTGGNEQFF. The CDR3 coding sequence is TGCGCCAGCAGCTTAGGGACAGGGGGCAATGAGCAGTTCTTC.

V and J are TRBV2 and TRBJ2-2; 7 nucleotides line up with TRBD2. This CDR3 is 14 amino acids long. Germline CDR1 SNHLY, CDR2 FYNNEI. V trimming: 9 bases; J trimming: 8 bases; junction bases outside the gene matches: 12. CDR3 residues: CASTGTNSKGELFF. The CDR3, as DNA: TGTGCCAGTACGGGGACTAATAGCAAGGGGGAGCTGTTTTTT.

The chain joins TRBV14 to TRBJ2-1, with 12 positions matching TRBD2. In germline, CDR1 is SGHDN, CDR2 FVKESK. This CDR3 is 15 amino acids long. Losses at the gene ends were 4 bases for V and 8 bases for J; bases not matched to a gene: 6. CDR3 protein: CASSRGLAGFDEQFF. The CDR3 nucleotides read TGTGCCAGCAGCCGGGGACTAGCGGGTTTCGATGAGCAGTTCTTC.

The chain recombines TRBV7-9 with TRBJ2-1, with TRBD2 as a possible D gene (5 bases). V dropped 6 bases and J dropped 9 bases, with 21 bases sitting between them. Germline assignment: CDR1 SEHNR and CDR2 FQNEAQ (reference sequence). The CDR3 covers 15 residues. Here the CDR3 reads CASRSPDGLATEQFF. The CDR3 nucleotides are TGTGCCAGCAGATCCCCAGATGGGCTAGCAACTGAGCAGTTCTTC.

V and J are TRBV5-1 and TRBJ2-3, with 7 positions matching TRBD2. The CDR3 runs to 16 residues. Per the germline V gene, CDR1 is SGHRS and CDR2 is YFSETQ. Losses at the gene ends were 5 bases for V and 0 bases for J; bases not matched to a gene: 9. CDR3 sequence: CASRLQAGVSTDTQYF. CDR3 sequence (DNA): TGCGCCAGCAGGCTGCAGGCGGGAGTGAGCACAGATACGCAGTATTTT.

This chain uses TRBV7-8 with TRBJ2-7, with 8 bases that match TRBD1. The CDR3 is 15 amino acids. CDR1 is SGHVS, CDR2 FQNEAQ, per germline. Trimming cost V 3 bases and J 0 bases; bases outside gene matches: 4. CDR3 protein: CASSFGQGSSYEQYF. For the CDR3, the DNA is TGTGCCAGCAGCTTCGGACAGGGTTCCTCCTACGAGCAGTACTTC.

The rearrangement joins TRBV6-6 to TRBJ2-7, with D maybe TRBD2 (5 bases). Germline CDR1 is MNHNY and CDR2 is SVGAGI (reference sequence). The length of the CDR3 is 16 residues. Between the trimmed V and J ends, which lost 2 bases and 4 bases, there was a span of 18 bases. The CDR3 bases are TGTGCCAGCAGTTACCCCGTAGGGAGTGTTTCGTACGAGCAGTACTTC. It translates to CASSYPVGSVSYEQYF.

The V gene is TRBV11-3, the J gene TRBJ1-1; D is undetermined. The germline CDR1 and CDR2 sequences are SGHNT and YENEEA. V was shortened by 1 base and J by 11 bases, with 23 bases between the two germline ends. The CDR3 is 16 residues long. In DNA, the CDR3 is TGTGCCAGCAGCTTAGGGGTCGGGGTAACCTCGTATCCGGCTTTCTTT. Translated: CASSLGVGVTSYPAFF.

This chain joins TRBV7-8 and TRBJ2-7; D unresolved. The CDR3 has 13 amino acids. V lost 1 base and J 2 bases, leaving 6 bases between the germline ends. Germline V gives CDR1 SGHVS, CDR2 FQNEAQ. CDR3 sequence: CASSLGLAYEQYF. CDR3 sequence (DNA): TGTGCCAGCAGCTTAGGGCTAGCCTACGAGCAGTACTTC.

The CDR3: CASSSGGSKNNEQFF. In nucleotides, the CDR3 is TGTGCCAGCAGCTCGGGGGGGTCCAAGAACAATGAGCAGTTCTTC. The J gene is TRBJ2-1, the V gene TRBV5-4; 8 bases fit TRBD2. With 3 bases clipped from V and 5 bases from J, the junction kept 7 bases outside the gene matches. This CDR3 region has 15 residues. Germline CDR1 reads SGHNT; CDR2 reads YYREEE (reference sequence).

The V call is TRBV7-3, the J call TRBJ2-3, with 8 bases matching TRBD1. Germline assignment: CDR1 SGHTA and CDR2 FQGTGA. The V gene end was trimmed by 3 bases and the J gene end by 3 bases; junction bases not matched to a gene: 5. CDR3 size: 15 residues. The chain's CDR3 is CASSFQGARTDTQYF. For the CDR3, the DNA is TGTGCCAGCAGCTTCCAGGGGGCGAGGACAGATACGCAGTATTTT.

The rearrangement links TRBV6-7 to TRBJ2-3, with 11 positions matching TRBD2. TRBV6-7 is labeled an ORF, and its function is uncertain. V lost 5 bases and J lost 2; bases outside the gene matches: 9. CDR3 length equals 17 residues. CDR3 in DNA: TGTGCCAGCAGTACAGAACTAGCGGGAGTATCCACAGATACGCAGTATTTT. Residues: CASSTELAGVSTDTQYF.

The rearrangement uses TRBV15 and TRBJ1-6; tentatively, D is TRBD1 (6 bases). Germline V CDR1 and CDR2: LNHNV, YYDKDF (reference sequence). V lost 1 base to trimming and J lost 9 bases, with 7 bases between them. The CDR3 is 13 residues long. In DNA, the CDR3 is TGTGCCACCAGCAGAGGGGACACTTCACCCCTCCACTTT. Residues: CATSRGDTSPLHF.

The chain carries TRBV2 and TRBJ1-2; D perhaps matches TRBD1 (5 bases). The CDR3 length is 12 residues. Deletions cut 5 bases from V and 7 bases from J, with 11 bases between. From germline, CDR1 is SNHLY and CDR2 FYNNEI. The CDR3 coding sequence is TGTGCCAGCAGTTTCCAGGGAGGTGGCTACACCTTC. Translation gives CASSFQGGGYTF.